Listed here are 2 T cell receptor beta chains from one sample, sequenced in a study of blood T cell repertoires in COVID-19. Sequencing was performed with immunoSEQ multiplex PCR; in TCRdb, only in-frame clones are kept and a portion is missing. The profile shows 180,000 or so clones, roughly 81% of them singletons. Material for sequencing was peripheral blood. These receptors all stem from an elderly woman with acute or convalescent COVID-19.

This clone has more than one count but fewer than ten. The V call is TRBV28, the J call TRBJ2-3; 7 nucleotides align to TRBD2. V trimming: 8 bases; J trimming: 3 bases; junction bases outside the gene matches: 5. The CDR3 length is 13 residues. The germline CDR1 and CDR2 sequences are MDHEN and SYDVKM. The CDR3 sequence: CASGFSGTDTQYF. The DNA for the CDR3 is TGTGCCAGCGGCTTTAGCGGGACAGATACGCAGTATTTT.

The V gene is TRBV24-1, the J gene TRBJ2-5; D is undetermined. The CDR3 runs to 13 residues. Germline-derived CDR1 and CDR2 are KGHDR and SFDVKD. V lost 5 bases, J lost 0 bases, and 6 bases lay in between. For the CDR3, the DNA is TGTGCCACCAGTGCCTCGTACCAAGAGACCCAGTACTTC. Its protein is CATSASYQETQYF.